This T cell receptor beta chain appears in the sequencing data of a study of control samples from healthy donors and cancer patients. V shed 5 bases and J shed 4 bases, with 14 bases lying between them. The CDR3 spans 15 residues. Germline assignment: CDR1 SEHNR and CDR2 FQNEAQ (reference sequence). Using immunoSEQ multiplex PCR, the repertoire was profiled, and TCRdb retains in-frame clones only, with some absent. The table records about 180,000 clones, 91% of them present only once. The gene calls are TRBV7-9 and TRBJ2-2; D possibly uses TRBD1 or TRBD2 (6 bases each). The sample was blood. This receptor was taken from a woman in her thirties or forties in good health. CDR3 in amino acids: CASSLIGGGTGELFF. CDR3 sequence (DNA): TGTGCCAGCAGCCTCATAGGGGGAGGCACCGGGGAGCTGTTTTTT.